The 18 T cell receptor beta chains in this list originate from one sample, sequenced in a study of shared clonotypes between healthy human individuals. Some clones are missing from TCRdb's copy, which holds only in-frame ones; the method was immunoSEQ multiplex PCR. Among approximately 1.5 million clones, around 98% were seen once, and the ten largest hold approximately 0.44%. Material for sequencing was naive CD4+ T cells sorted from blood. Specified subset: CD45RA+ positively selected. All receptors come from a man aged 25-45 years in good health.

This chain connects TRBV9 to TRBJ2-5, with unresolved D. CDR3 length: 12 residues. Trimming removed 2 bases at V and 9 bases at J, with 11 bases between. Germline-derived CDR1 and CDR2 are SGDLS and YYNGEE. This CDR3 is CASSVPPGPQYF. Written as DNA, the CDR3 is TGTGCCAGCAGCGTCCCCCCGGGTCCCCAGTACTTC.

This clone was picked up one time. This sequence joins TRBV18 and TRBJ2-1; D gene uncertain. Trimming stripped 0 bases from V and 4 bases from J, with 7 bases between. CDR3 length: 14 amino acids. From germline, CDR1 is KGHSH and CDR2 LQKENI. CDR3 DNA: TGTGCCAGCTCACCACCAGGGATATACAATGAGCAGTTCTTC. It is translated as CASSPPGIYNEQFF.

The chain has TRBV4-1 and TRBJ2-3; 10 nucleotides align to TRBD2. Germline lookup yields CDR1 MGHRA and CDR2 YSYEKL. The V and J ends lost 4 bases and 4 bases, in that order; junction bases with no gene match: 8. The CDR3 contains 16 residues. CDR3 amino acids: CASSPQAGGVPDTQYF. DNA of the CDR3: TGCGCCAGCAGCCCCCAAGCGGGGGGGGTCCCAGATACGCAGTATTTT.

The chain combines TRBV7-8 with TRBJ2-3, with 7 bases aligning to TRBD1. V trimming: 5 bases; J trimming: 1 base; junction bases outside the gene matches: 9. The CDR3 is 16 residues long. CDR1 is SGHVS and CDR2 is FQNEAQ in the germline V gene. This chain's CDR3 is CASSPRTGPGTDTQYF. The CDR3 nucleotides are TGTGCCAGCAGCCCCCGGACAGGACCAGGCACAGATACGCAGTATTTT.

The chain uses TRBV5-1 and TRBJ2-1, with TRBD2 matching 7 bases. V was clipped by 7 bases and J by 4 bases; unmatched bases: 8. Germline-derived CDR1 and CDR2 are SGHRS and YFSETQ. The CDR3 is made up of 14 amino acids. CDR3 bases: TGCGCCAGCTACGGACTAGGGGCTTACAATGAGCAGTTCTTC. It encodes CASYGLGAYNEQFF.

The V and J genes are TRBV7-2 and TRBJ2-7; D gene uncertain. CDR3 length: 13 amino acids. CDR1 is SGHTA, CDR2 FQGNSA, per germline. Trimming stripped 5 bases from V and 2 bases from J, with 10 bases between. The CDR3: CASSRTETYEQYF. The CDR3 nucleotides are TGTGCCAGCAGCAGGACGGAAACCTACGAGCAGTACTTC.

V is TRBV27 and J is TRBJ2-7, with D perhaps given as TRBD1 or TRBD2 (5 bases each). Trimming removed 5 bases at V and 3 bases at J, with 14 bases between. Germline-derived CDR1 and CDR2 are MNHEY and SMNVEV (reference sequence). The CDR3 consists of 14 residues. CDR3 sequence: CASSLLGPNYEQYF. The CDR3 DNA reads TGTGCCAGCAGTCTCCTGGGACCAAACTACGAGCAGTACTTC.

J is TRBJ2-7 and V is TRBV19; the D call may be TRBD1 or TRBD2 (5 bases each). This CDR3 is built from 13 residues. Germline CDR1 reads LNHDA; CDR2 reads SQIVND (reference sequence). Trimming stripped 5 bases from V and 4 bases from J, with 12 bases between. CDR3 protein: CASSDSGPYEQYF. In DNA form, the CDR3 reads TGTGCCAGTAGTGATTCGGGACCGTACGAGCAGTACTTC. The complete variable domain, with remaining parts taken from reference TRBV19 and TRBJ2-7, reads DGGITQSPKYLFRKEGQNVTLSCEQNLNHDAMYWYRQDPGQGLRLIYYSQIVNDFQKGDIAEGYSVSREKKESFPLTVTSAQKNPTAFYLCASSDSGPYEQYFGPGTRLTVT.

V gene TRBV7-9 combines with J gene TRBJ2-6; TRBD1 aligns across 8 bases. Losses at the gene ends were 4 bases for V and 0 bases for J; bases not matched to a gene: 5. Germline-derived CDR1 and CDR2 are SEHNR and FQNEAQ (reference sequence). The CDR3 covers 17 residues. The CDR3 DNA sequence: TGTGCCAGCAGCTCGCGACAGGGGCCCTCTGGGGCCAACGTCCTGACTTTC. Its translation is CASSSRQGPSGANVLTF.

The chain is built from TRBV9 and TRBJ2-2, with D uncertain. The CDR3 extends over 16 amino acids. Trimming stripped 0 bases from V and 1 base from J, with 10 bases between. The V gene's germline CDR1 is SGDLS and CDR2 YYNGEE. CDR3 nucleotide sequence: TGTGCCAGCAGCGTAGAGAGGTGGGAGAACACCGGGGAGCTGTTTTTT. The encoded protein is CASSVERWENTGELFF. Together with reference TRBV9 and TRBJ2-2, the CDR3 gives the full variable domain: DSGVTQTPKHLITATGQRVTLRCSPRSGDLSVYWYQQSLDQGLQFLIQYYNGEERAKGNILERFSAQQFPDLHSELNLSSLELGDSALYFCASSVERWENTGELFFGEGSRLTVL.

J is TRBJ1-2 and V is TRBV4-1; D gene uncertain. V lost 1 base to trimming and J lost 7 bases, with 22 bases between them. In germline, CDR1 is MGHRA, CDR2 YSYEKL. The CDR3 extends over 17 amino acids. The CDR3 spells CASSQGQHSAGEFGYTF. The DNA of the CDR3 is TGCGCCAGCAGCCAAGGTCAACATTCGGCGGGCGAGTTTGGCTACACCTTC.

A remark on this clone: In the same sample, other DNA sequences code for this CDR3. The CDR3 spells CASSPTGGNQPQHF. The CDR3 DNA follows: TGTGCCAGCTCACCGACAGGGGGTAATCAGCCCCAGCATTTT. V is TRBV18 and J is TRBJ1-5; TRBD1 aligns across 9 bases. The J segment lost 4 bases and the V segment lost 3 bases, leaving 1 base of the junction unmatched. The CDR3 is made up of 14 amino acids. The germline gives CDR1 KGHSH, CDR2 LQKENI.

This chain joins TRBV20-1 and TRBJ1-2; D is unresolved. The germline V gene encodes CDR1 DFQATT and CDR2 SNEGSKA (reference sequence). Trimming took off 1 base at V and 8 bases at J, with 5 bases between the two ends. The length of the CDR3 is 10 residues. CDR3 nucleotide sequence: TGCAGTGCTAGAGGGCAGGGCTACACCTTC. Protein sequence: CSARGQGYTF.

This chain joins TRBV11-2 and TRBJ1-5; the D gene is possibly TRBD1 (5 bases). Germline V lookup: CDR1 SGHAT, CDR2 FQNNGV. V lost 6 bases to trimming and J lost 3 bases, with 24 bases between them. The CDR3 length is 18 residues. The CDR3 loop reads CASRSLSGAEGYNQPQHF. Written as DNA, the CDR3 is TGTGCCAGCAGGAGTTTAAGCGGGGCCGAGGGTTACAATCAGCCCCAGCATTTT.

The V and J genes are TRBV5-1 and TRBJ2-5, with D possibly TRBD2 on 5 matching bases. In germline, CDR1 is SGHRS, CDR2 YFSETQ. The CDR3 is 13 residues long. Trimming took 2 bases from V and 5 from J, leaving 10 bases between them. CDR3 sequence (DNA): TGCGCCAGCAGCTTCTTTAGCGTGGAGACCCAGTACTTC. Protein sequence: CASSFFSVETQYF.

This rearrangement joins TRBV5-1 to TRBJ2-2; TRBD2 aligns across 8 bases. The germline CDR1 and CDR2 sequences are SGHRS and YFSETQ. The CDR3 is made up of 18 amino acids. With 4 bases clipped from V and 0 bases from J, the junction kept 11 bases outside the gene matches. The chain's CDR3 is CASSQGLGSSANTGELFF. The DNA of the CDR3 is TGCGCCAGCAGCCAGGGACTAGGAAGTTCGGCGAACACCGGGGAGCTGTTTTTT.

This chain uses TRBV19 with TRBJ2-3, with 9 bases lining up with TRBD2. Germline lookup yields CDR1 LNHDA and CDR2 SQIVND (reference sequence). This CDR3 contains 16 residues. V lost 5 bases, J lost 6 bases, and 12 bases stayed unmatched. This CDR3 reads CASSLGSSGARDTQYF. Here the CDR3 DNA reads TGTGCCAGTAGTCTCGGCTCTAGCGGGGCTCGGGATACGCAGTATTTT. Filled out from reference TRBV19 and TRBJ2-3, the complete variable domain reads DGGITQSPKYLFRKEGQNVTLSCEQNLNHDAMYWYRQDPGQGLRLIYYSQIVNDFQKGDIAEGYSVSREKKESFPLTVTSAQKNPTAFYLCASSLGSSGARDTQYFGPGTRLTVL.

The J gene is TRBJ1-2, the V gene TRBV7-6, with unresolved D. The CDR3 covers 15 residues. Trimming pared 2 bases from V and 7 bases from J, leaving 17 bases between. Germline CDR1 and CDR2: SGHVS and FNYEAQ. The CDR3 here is CASSLLSGDVSGYTF. The CDR3 DNA reads as TGTGCCAGCAGCTTATTGTCCGGGGATGTCTCTGGCTACACCTTC.